Each of the 22 T cell receptor beta chains below was sequenced from the same sample in a study of blood T cell repertoires in COVID-19. Some clones are missing from TCRdb's copy, which holds only in-frame ones; the method was immunoSEQ multiplex PCR. The table has about 180,000 clones, about 80% seen once. Sequencing used peripheral blood. All receptors come from a man between 65 and 80 years old with active or convalescent COVID-19.

The chain couples TRBV7-9 to TRBJ2-7, with 8 positions matching TRBD2. J lost 2 bases, V lost 0 bases, and 6 bases had no gene match. The CDR3 is 16 amino acids. Germline assignment: CDR1 SEHNR and CDR2 FQNEAQ (reference sequence). CDR3 DNA sequence: TGTGCCAGCAGCTTAGCCGTTAGCGGGGCTACCTACGAGCAGTACTTC. Residues: CASSLAVSGATYEQYF.

CDR3 sequence: CATSRVRSGPYNEQFF. DNA for the CDR3: TGTGCCACCAGCAGAGTCAGGAGCGGTCCCTACAATGAGCAGTTCTTC. The rearrangement joins TRBV15 to TRBJ2-1, with D possibly being TRBD2 (5 bases). The V gene lost 1 base and the J gene lost 2 bases, with 12 bases spanning the gap. CDR1 is LNHNV and CDR2 is YYDKDF in the germline V gene (reference sequence). The CDR3 loop spans 16 amino acids.

This clone has a handful of counts. The chain links TRBV10-3 to TRBJ1-1; 9 nucleotides match TRBD1. The germline V gene has CDR1 ENHRY and CDR2 SYGVKD. Trimming at V came to 5 bases and at J to 7 bases, leaving 8 bases not matched to a gene. The length of the CDR3 is 14 residues. The CDR3 DNA reads as TGTGCCATCAGTTCTGACAGGGGGAATAATGAAGCTTTCTTT. Its protein product is CAISSDRGNNEAFF.

The count of this clone is one. CDR3 nucleotide sequence: TGTGCCAGCAGGCCTAGAACTGGGGCCAACGTCCTGACTTTC. It translates to CASRPRTGANVLTF. The chain carries TRBV2 and TRBJ2-6; D is uncertain. The V gene lost 6 bases and the J gene lost 2 bases, with 8 bases spanning the gap. Germline loops: CDR1 SNHLY, CDR2 FYNNEI. The CDR3 totals 14 residues.

The rearrangement links TRBV30 to TRBJ1-1; D is undetermined. The germline V and J ends were trimmed by 0 bases and 7 bases, with 6 bases remaining between them. This CDR3 is 11 amino acids long. Germline V gene data show CDR1 as GTSNPN and CDR2 as SVGIG (reference sequence). CDR3 sequence reads: CAWSVLSEAFF. CDR3 sequence (DNA): TGTGCCTGGAGTGTACTGAGTGAAGCTTTCTTT.

The chain recombines TRBV12-3 or TRBV12-4 with TRBJ2-2, with D unresolved. With 7 bases removed from V and 2 bases from J, the gap between germline ends came to 5 bases. This CDR3 is 12 amino acids long. Here the CDR3 DNA reads TGTGCCAGCAATCCTAACACCGGGGAGCTGTTTTTT. Its protein is CASNPNTGELFF.

There are a few counts of this clone. The chain combines TRBV7-9 with TRBJ1-1; weak D call: TRBD1 (5 bases). CDR1 is SEHNR and CDR2 is FQNEAQ in the germline V gene (reference sequence). CDR3 length equals 15 residues. V gave up 0 bases and J gave up 1 base, with 9 bases separating them. The CDR3 is CASSLAGRENTEAFF. In DNA, the CDR3 is TGTGCCAGCAGCTTAGCTGGCAGGGAGAACACTGAAGCTTTCTTT. The full variable domain, its missing parts supplied by reference TRBV7-9 and TRBJ1-1, is DTGVSQNPRHKITKRGQNVTFRCDPISEHNRLYWYRQTLGQGPEFLTYFQNEAQLEKSRLLSDRFSAERPKGSFSTLEIQRTEQGDSAMYLCASSLAGRENTEAFFGQGTRLTVV.

The CDR3 region is CASSVGASGFTDTQYF. CDR3 nucleotides: TGTGCCAGCAGCGTAGGAGCTAGCGGGTTCACAGATACGCAGTATTTT. The V and J genes are TRBV9 and TRBJ2-3; 8 bases are shared with TRBD2. The junction had 5 bases not matched to a gene; V was cut back by 0 bases and J by 2 bases. CDR3 length: 16 residues. Germline CDR1 reads SGDLS; CDR2 reads YYNGEE. Using reference TRBV9 and TRBJ2-3 for the parts outside the CDR3, the full variable domain is DSGVTQTPKHLITATGQRVTLRCSPRSGDLSVYWYQQSLDQGLQFLIQYYNGEERAKGNILERFSAQQFPDLHSELNLSSLELGDSALYFCASSVGASGFTDTQYFGPGTRLTVL.

The CDR3 region has the DNA TGTGCCAGCAGTTTAGACGGCTATGGCTACACCTTC. Translated, it gives CASSLDGYGYTF. The V call is TRBV12-3 or TRBV12-4, the J call TRBJ1-2; D is unresolved. The ends were cut back, 1 base at V and 4 bases at J, with 4 bases in the middle. This CDR3 contains 12 residues.

This clone was observed a single time. The chain has TRBV4-3 and TRBJ1-1; 10 positions match TRBD1. CDR3 length: 15 amino acids. V shed 3 bases and J 0 bases; nucleotides not matched to a gene: 1. CDR1 and CDR2 from the germline V gene are LGHNA and YSLEER. CDR3 protein: CASSQGQGMNTEAFF. DNA of the CDR3: TGCGCCAGCAGCCAGGGACAGGGGATGAACACTGAAGCTTTCTTT.

The chain recombines TRBV7-9 with TRBJ2-1, with unresolved D. The V gene's germline CDR1 is SEHNR and CDR2 FQNEAQ (reference sequence). V was trimmed by 1 base and J by 5 bases, leaving 6 bases between them. The CDR3 is made up of 13 amino acids. The CDR3 loop is CASSLDSNNEQFF. CDR3 coding DNA: TGTGCCAGCAGCTTAGACAGTAACAATGAGCAGTTCTTC.

The chain has TRBV5-4 and TRBJ2-7; 8 bases are a match to TRBD1. The V segment lost 4 bases and the J segment 7 bases; nucleotides outside the gene matches: 13. CDR1 is SGHNT and CDR2 is YYREEE in the germline V gene (reference sequence). CDR3 length equals 15 residues. This chain's CDR3 is CASSVRQGTSGEQYF. The CDR3 DNA reads TGTGCCAGCAGCGTACGACAGGGGACATCGGGAGAGCAGTACTTC.

V and J are TRBV6-2 or TRBV6-3 and TRBJ1-5; D not resolved. Germline V CDR1 and CDR2: MNHEY, SVGEGT. V lost 5 bases and J 5 bases, leaving 13 bases between the germline ends. The length of the CDR3 is 14 residues. The CDR3 sequence is CASSNRVEHQPQHF. For the CDR3, the DNA is TGTGCCAGCAGTAATCGGGTCGAGCATCAGCCCCAGCATTTT.

V and J are TRBV9 and TRBJ1-3; possible D gene TRBD1, 6 bases. V was trimmed by 1 base and J by 4 bases, leaving 12 bases between them. The CDR3 spans 15 residues. CDR1 is SGDLS, CDR2 YYNGEE, per germline. Here the CDR3 DNA reads TGTGCCAGCAGCGTAAGGGGGAATTCCGGAAACACCATATATTTT. Amino acids: CASSVRGNSGNTIYF.

The CDR3 sequence is CASSWTSGGLQETQYF. In DNA form, the CDR3 reads TGTGCCAGCAGCTGGACTAGCGGGGGCCTTCAAGAGACCCAGTACTTC. This chain links TRBV7-8 with TRBJ2-5, with 13 bases aligning to TRBD2. Per germline, CDR1 SGHVS and CDR2 FQNEAQ. V dropped 4 bases and J dropped 2; count of bases not matched to a gene: 4. This CDR3 comprises 16 residues.

V is TRBV14 and J is TRBJ2-1; 7 bases are shared with TRBD2. In germline, CDR1 is SGHDN, CDR2 FVKESK. There are 13 residues in the CDR3. V was pared by 9 bases and J by 7 bases, with 9 bases of the junction left unmatched. CDR3 DNA: TGTGCCAGTGCATCGGGACTATGGAATGAGCAGTTCTTC. It is translated as CASASGLWNEQFF.

The chain carries TRBV25-1 and TRBJ2-1; 7 bases are shared with TRBD1. The V gene end was trimmed by 6 bases and the J gene end by 7 bases; junction bases not matched to a gene: 9. CDR1 is MGHDK and CDR2 is SYGVNS in the germline V gene. The CDR3 is made up of 14 amino acids. This chain's CDR3 is CASSAPGQRNEQFF. CDR3 sequence (DNA): TGTGCCAGCAGCGCTCCGGGACAGCGAAATGAGCAGTTCTTC. Looking up the rest from reference TRBV25-1 and TRBJ2-1 gives the full variable domain: EADIYQTPRYLVIGTGKKITLECSQTMGHDKMYWYQQDPGMELHLIHYSYGVNSTEKGDLSSESTVSRIRTEHFPLTLESARPSHTSQYLCASSAPGQRNEQFFGPGTRLTVL.

This clone was seen just once. The chain couples TRBV19 to TRBJ1-5; possibly TRBD1 for D (5 bases). Germline V gene sequence: CDR1 LNHDA, CDR2 SQIVND (reference sequence). The CDR3 length is 15 residues. The V and J ends lost 2 bases and 3 bases respectively, with 11 bases between them. CDR3 sequence reads: CASSILREVNQPQHF. DNA of the CDR3: TGTGCCAGTAGTATACTCAGGGAGGTCAATCAGCCCCAGCATTTT.

The rearrangement joins TRBV27 to TRBJ1-4; D perhaps matches TRBD1 (5 bases). Between the trimmed V and J ends, which lost 5 bases and 7 bases, there was a span of 17 bases. CDR1 is MNHEY, CDR2 SMNVEV, per germline (reference sequence). CDR3 size: 15 residues. The CDR3: CASSPRGGAGEKLFF. The DNA for the CDR3 is TGTGCCAGCAGTCCGCGGGGAGGGGCGGGTGAAAAACTGTTTTTT.

This clone appeared once. V is TRBV29-1 and J is TRBJ1-1; D is perhaps TRBD1 (6 bases). The CDR3 totals 12 residues. V was trimmed by 7 bases and J by 6 bases, leaving 15 bases between them. Germline V gene sequence: CDR1 SQVTM, CDR2 ANQGSEA. The CDR3 loop is CSAHREGAEAFF. The CDR3 DNA is TGCAGCGCTCACAGGGAAGGGGCTGAAGCTTTCTTT.

J is TRBJ1-2 and V is TRBV9; 9 bases line up with TRBD1. The CDR3 runs 14 residues. V was pared by 3 bases and J by 7 bases, with 7 bases of the junction left unmatched. Germline CDR1 SGDLS, CDR2 YYNGEE. CDR3 DNA sequence: TGTGCCAGCAGCGAAGGACAGGGGCTGGGTGGCTACACCTTC. The encoded protein is CASSEGQGLGGYTF.

The rearrangement uses TRBV18 and TRBJ2-7; a weak D match, TRBD1 (6 bases). Looked up from germline, CDR1 is KGHSH and CDR2 is LQKENI. Trimming took off 5 bases at V and 7 bases at J, with 21 bases between the two ends. This CDR3 has 15 residues. CDR3 in amino acids: CASSEQGSTRGEQYF. CDR3 coding DNA: TGTGCCAGCTCAGAACAGGGTTCCACCCGGGGAGAGCAGTACTTC.